The TCR beta chain described here comes from a study of blood T cell repertoires in COVID-19. Germline values: CDR1 SGHTA, CDR2 FQGNSA. Trimming left V 5 bases short and J 4 bases short, with 14 bases between. The length of the CDR3 is 14 residues. This table comes from immunoSEQ multiplex PCR, and its TCRdb copy is limited to in-frame clones, with some not included. The sample includes some 270,000 clones, 75% to 90% seen only once; the top ten take 1.5% to 2%. The sample was PBMCs or T cells enriched from blood (not recorded which). The chain recombines TRBV7-2 with TRBJ1-1, with D unresolved. The TCR was taken from a woman aged 40 to 55 who had recovered from COVID-19. CDR3 sequence reads: CASSLSSGITEAFF. The CDR3 DNA reads as TGTGCCAGCAGCCTGAGTTCGGGTATCACTGAAGCTTTCTTT.